The 2 T cell receptor beta chains listed next were all sequenced from one sample in a study of blood T cell repertoires in COVID-19. This table comes from immunoSEQ multiplex PCR, and its TCRdb copy is limited to in-frame clones, with some not included. There are 150,000 to 200,000 clones in the sample; approximately 84% occur only once, and less than 1.5% lies in the top ten. The sample was PBMCs or T cells enriched from blood (not recorded which). The source is a human donor with acute COVID-19. The donor label of this sample is uncertain.

This clone was counted a single time. As DNA, the CDR3 is TGTGCAAGTCGCCGGGACATCCCCGATGGCTACACCTTC. Encoded protein: CASRRDIPDGYTF. V and J are TRBV12-2 and TRBJ1-2; the D call TRBD1 from the table was never checked on the DNA. TRBV12-2 is reported as a pseudogene. This CDR3 has 13 residues.

In this sample, this clone turned up a few times. This CDR3 reads CASSLFGPLHF. The CDR3 nucleotides read TGTGCCAGCAGCTTATTCGGACCCCTCCACTTT. The V and J genes are TRBV7-8 and TRBJ1-6; D is unresolved. Germline CDR1 reads SGHVS; CDR2 reads FQNEAQ. Trimming stripped 2 bases from V and 12 bases from J, with 5 bases between. The CDR3 is made up of 11 amino acids.